This T cell receptor beta chain derives from a study of human T cells and chemical hapten exposure. Study at large: Each patient's scalp received weekly diphenylcyclopropenone throughout the approximately 25-week study. TCR yields differed between samples (mainly from small differences in pooled library volume).

The table lists this clonotype with many counts. Its antigen remains unknown. Documented time point: patch test 3, about 24 weeks after DPC sensitization. Treatment given: therapeutic diphenylcyclopropenone sensitization with weekly scalp DPC. CDR3 length: 17 amino acids. Germline-derived CDR1 and CDR2 are LGHNA and YNFKEQ. The V end was cut by 2 bases, the J end by 4 bases, with 20 bases between. Findings and limits, study-wide: Patch test scores rose with PT1 expanded TCR counts, a positive correlation.

Library preparation tagged each individual cDNA molecule with a unique molecular identifier. Each CDR3 protein gets one entry after TCRdb re-called the RACE reads with MiXCR. The repertoire includes 27,000 or so distinct CDR3 sequences, 4.5% to 7.5% of them detected once, and about 6% sits in the top ten. This TCR was sampled from a man aged 30-40 years with alopecia areata. Some clones in this sample may be carry-over from other donors' samples. Material: whole blood, obtained in connection with sensitization to the hapten diphenylcyclopropenone (DPC). The rearrangement joins TRBV4-2 to TRBJ2-5; D might be TRBD2 (7 bases). The CDR3 region is CASSQQEDPRGLETQYF. In nucleotides, the CDR3 is TGTGCCAGCAGCCAACAAGAGGACCCGCGGGGGCTAGAGACCCAGTACTTC.